A selection of T cell receptor beta chains follows, all from one sample in a study of T cells in Graves' hyperthyroidism and ophthalmopathy. TCRdb itself ran the multiplex PCR reads through MiXCR, one entry per CDR3 protein. This table has roughly 580,000 distinct CDR3 sequences, 35% to 55% appearing once. The sample was peripheral blood or thyroid tissue (not recorded which). The source of these receptors is a woman aged 18-29 years with Graves' hyperthyroidism. Each CDR3 is given with its conserved first and last residue. D genes are given only for firm matches. Expanded clones get a size class; other rows say once, few or many, or leave the size out.

clone_size: few; d_call: .; v_call: TRBV12-3/TRBV12-4; cdr3_length: 12; cdr3_aa: CASTNRVNEQYF
clone_size: .; d_call: .; v_call: TRBV25-1; cdr3_length: 15; cdr3_aa: CASSEFGRGQETQYF
clone_size: .; d_call: .; v_call: TRBV6-1; cdr3_length: 14; cdr3_aa: CASSRGNGANVLTF
clone_size: .; d_call: .; v_call: TRBV6-1; cdr3_length: 14; cdr3_aa: CASSPNPANTEAFF
clone_size: many; d_call: .; v_call: TRBV10-1; cdr3_length: 14; cdr3_aa: CASSEQQELGEQYF
clone_size: many; d_call: .; v_call: TRBV7-9; cdr3_length: 12; cdr3_aa: CASSHRDNEQYF
clone_size: .; d_call: .; v_call: TRBV24-1; cdr3_length: 17; cdr3_aa: CATSDRGQGFEIGTQYF
clone_size: .; d_call: .; v_call: TRBV29-1; cdr3_length: 14; cdr3_aa: CSPTRPGANTEAFF
clone_size: .; d_call: .; v_call: TRBV7-3; cdr3_length: 16; cdr3_aa: CASRHRGHSYQETQYF
clone_size: .; d_call: .; v_call: TRBV9; cdr3_length: 13; cdr3_aa: CASSSQGNDGYTF
clone_size: .; d_call: .; v_call: TRBV10-3; cdr3_length: 15; cdr3_aa: CAISESVLSNQPQHF
clone_size: .; d_call: .; v_call: TRBV2; cdr3_length: 10; cdr3_aa: CAGSVEGQYF
clone_size: .; d_call: TRBD1; v_call: TRBV2; cdr3_length: 19; cdr3_aa: CASSLGTAQGEGGNSPLHF
clone_size: .; d_call: .; v_call: TRBV7-2; cdr3_length: 12; cdr3_aa: CASGRSLQPQHF
clone_size: few; d_call: TRBD1; v_call: TRBV29-1; cdr3_length: 11; cdr3_aa: CSGQGGQPQHF
clone_size: few; d_call: .; v_call: TRBV5-4; cdr3_length: 15; cdr3_aa: CASSQVAGTTDTQYF
clone_size: .; d_call: .; v_call: TRBV5-1; cdr3_length: 14; cdr3_aa: CASSDLASGYEQYF
clone_size: few; d_call: .; v_call: TRBV20-1; cdr3_length: 13; cdr3_aa: CSAHADRTYGYTF
clone_size: .; d_call: .; v_call: TRBV7-2; cdr3_length: 15; cdr3_aa: CASSQAARGTYEQYF
clone_size: once; d_call: .; v_call: TRBV29-1; cdr3_length: 11; cdr3_aa: CSTEMGNTIYF
clone_size: many; d_call: .; v_call: TRBV10-2; cdr3_length: 16; cdr3_aa: CASSRRQVLSGNTIYF
clone_size: .; d_call: .; v_call: TRBV24-1; cdr3_length: 12; cdr3_aa: CATSDLANEQFF
clone_size: .; d_call: TRBD1; v_call: TRBV29-1; cdr3_length: 14; cdr3_aa: CSVEWTGGSDTQYF
clone_size: once; d_call: TRBD1; v_call: TRBV24-1; cdr3_length: 16; cdr3_aa: CATSDTGQGGHQPQHF
clone_size: few; d_call: .; v_call: TRBV29-1; cdr3_length: 12; cdr3_aa: CSVWVSGNTIYF
clone_size: many; d_call: TRBD1; v_call: TRBV24-1; cdr3_length: 12; cdr3_aa: CATSRDSYGYTF
clone_size: .; d_call: TRBD1; v_call: TRBV29-1; cdr3_length: 13; cdr3_aa: CSLARGTVYGYTF
clone_size: .; d_call: .; v_call: TRBV29-1; cdr3_length: 13; cdr3_aa: CSVVRPGLETQHF
clone_size: .; d_call: .; v_call: TRBV2; cdr3_length: 15; cdr3_aa: CASTEASRVLSGYTF
clone_size: many; d_call: .; v_call: TRBV2; cdr3_length: 15; cdr3_aa: CASSDGRGGSEPLHF
clone_size: .; d_call: .; v_call: TRBV7-2; cdr3_length: 16; cdr3_aa: CASSSHPGRGSETQYF
clone_size: .; d_call: TRBD1; v_call: TRBV7-3; cdr3_length: 16; cdr3_aa: CASSLGGQVFSYEQYF
clone_size: .; d_call: .; v_call: TRBV10-1; cdr3_length: 10; cdr3_aa: CASAEFEQYF
clone_size: .; d_call: .; v_call: TRBV11-1; cdr3_length: 13; cdr3_aa: CASRVVGTEKLFF
clone_size: many; d_call: .; v_call: TRBV29-1; cdr3_length: 14; cdr3_aa: CSVEKGRMNYGYTF
clone_size: few; d_call: .; v_call: TRBV6-4; cdr3_length: 13; cdr3_aa: CASSRGRGAEAFF
clone_size: few; d_call: TRBD2; v_call: TRBV7-2; cdr3_length: 16; cdr3_aa: CASSQPSGRAIHEQYF
clone_size: .; d_call: .; v_call: TRBV5-1; cdr3_length: 12; cdr3_aa: CSSSHGEETQYF
clone_size: .; d_call: .; v_call: TRBV19; cdr3_length: 15; cdr3_aa: CASSIGGTLNTEAFF
clone_size: .; d_call: .; v_call: TRBV7-8; cdr3_length: 14; cdr3_aa: CASSLDWDNTEAFF
clone_size: .; d_call: .; v_call: TRBV14; cdr3_length: 16; cdr3_aa: CASSRRFGGVDSPLHF
clone_size: .; d_call: .; v_call: TRBV29-1; cdr3_length: 12; cdr3_aa: CSEDRRDTETFF
clone_size: many; d_call: .; v_call: TRBV13; cdr3_length: 11; cdr3_aa: CASSIRGTQYF
clone_size: .; d_call: TRBD2; v_call: TRBV24-1; cdr3_length: 17; cdr3_aa: CATSDSGGAAGANVLTF
clone_size: .; d_call: TRBD2; v_call: TRBV7-3; cdr3_length: 14; cdr3_aa: CASSPSSGRYEQYF
clone_size: .; d_call: TRBD2; v_call: TRBV2; cdr3_length: 17; cdr3_aa: CASSPRGLADIQETQYF
clone_size: many; d_call: .; v_call: TRBV9; cdr3_length: 13; cdr3_aa: CASNDGQGQPQHF
clone_size: .; d_call: TRBD1; v_call: TRBV7-8; cdr3_length: 14; cdr3_aa: CASSFGQGANEQYF
clone_size: .; d_call: .; v_call: TRBV20-1; cdr3_length: 15; cdr3_aa: CSAPPGDRANYGYTF
clone_size: few; d_call: .; v_call: TRBV25-1; cdr3_length: 16; cdr3_aa: CASVEEVALGYYGYTF